Following are 7 T cell receptor beta chains from one sample sequenced in a study of CD8 T cells in Susac syndrome. Random hexamers were used to reverse transcribe an amount of 0.5 to 1 ug RNA. TCRdb itself ran the immunoSEQ multiplex PCR reads through MiXCR, one entry per CDR3 protein. The table includes about 200,000 distinct CDR3 sequences, more than 85% detected once. Source material: CD4+ T cells from PBMCs. The receptors shown here come from a human donor with Susac syndrome.

The chain recombines TRBV11-3 with TRBJ2-2; possibly TRBD2 for D (6 bases). Germline V gene data show CDR1 as SGHNT and CDR2 as YENEEA. V gave up 5 bases and J gave up 3 bases, with 22 bases separating them. The CDR3 consists of 18 residues. The CDR3, as DNA: TGTGCCAGCAGCGGGCACAACGCCGGGACTCCTTACACCGGGGAGCTGTTTTTT. It specifies CASSGHNAGTPYTGELFF. Using reference TRBV11-3 and TRBJ2-2 for the parts outside the CDR3, the full variable domain is EAGVVQSPRYKIIEKKQPVAFWCNPISGHNTLYWYLQNLGQGPELLIRYENEEAVDDSQLPKDRFSAERLKGVDSTLKIQPAELGDSAVYLCASSGHNAGTPYTGELFFGEGSRLTVL.

The rearrangement links TRBV27 to TRBJ2-7, with D unresolved. CDR1 and CDR2 from the germline V gene are MNHEY and SMNVEV (reference sequence). The CDR3 runs 13 residues. V dropped 6 bases and J dropped 2 bases, with 11 bases sitting between them. The CDR3 is CASRSIGTYEQYF. Written as DNA, the CDR3 is TGTGCCAGCAGATCTATTGGGACCTACGAGCAGTACTTC.

This clonotype was picked up one time. The chain couples TRBV20-1 to TRBJ2-1; D is possibly TRBD2 (5 bases). The CDR3 consists of 16 residues. Looked up from germline, CDR1 is DFQATT and CDR2 is SNEGSKA (reference sequence). Trimming pared 5 bases from V and 2 bases from J, leaving 19 bases between. The CDR3 here is CSALDVQAATYNEQFF. CDR3 sequence (DNA): TGCAGTGCTCTAGACGTCCAAGCGGCAACCTACAATGAGCAGTTCTTC.

The chain has TRBV29-1 and TRBJ2-3; D is perhaps TRBD2 (7 bases). The CDR3 is 14 amino acids. The V and J ends lost 7 bases and 4 bases respectively, with 18 bases between them. CDR1 is SQVTM, CDR2 ANQGSEA, per germline. In DNA, the CDR3 is TGCAGCGCCCAGGGGAGGGTCGGGGCAGATACGCAGTATTTT. Its protein product is CSAQGRVGADTQYF.

The rearrangement uses TRBV12-3 or TRBV12-4 and TRBJ1-1; no clear D gene. The CDR3 is made up of 15 amino acids. Trimming pared 3 bases from V and 0 bases from J, leaving 11 bases between. CDR3 coding DNA: TGTGCCAGCAGTTTGAGCGTCAGCATGAACACTGAAGCTTTCTTT. This codes for CASSLSVSMNTEAFF.

This chain joins TRBV6-5 and TRBJ2-1; 13 bases match TRBD2. Looked up from germline, CDR1 is MNHEY and CDR2 is SVGAGI. The V and J ends lost 4 bases and 3 bases, in that order; junction bases with no gene match: 3. This CDR3 has 16 residues. As DNA, the CDR3 is TGTGCCAGCAGTTCCGGGACTAGCGGGATCTACAATGAGCAGTTCTTC. It encodes CASSSGTSGIYNEQFF.

As regards this clonotype: The junction departs from the called germline gene at one end, perhaps through a read error. The V call is TRBV9, the J call TRBJ2-3; either TRBD1 or TRBD2 may supply D (5 bases each). CDR1 and CDR2 from the germline V gene are SGDLS and YYNGEE. The CDR3 is made up of 15 amino acids. In DNA, the CDR3 is TGTGCCAGCAGAGAGGGGACGGCCCGCACGGATACGCAGTATTTT. It codes for CASREGTARTDTQYF.